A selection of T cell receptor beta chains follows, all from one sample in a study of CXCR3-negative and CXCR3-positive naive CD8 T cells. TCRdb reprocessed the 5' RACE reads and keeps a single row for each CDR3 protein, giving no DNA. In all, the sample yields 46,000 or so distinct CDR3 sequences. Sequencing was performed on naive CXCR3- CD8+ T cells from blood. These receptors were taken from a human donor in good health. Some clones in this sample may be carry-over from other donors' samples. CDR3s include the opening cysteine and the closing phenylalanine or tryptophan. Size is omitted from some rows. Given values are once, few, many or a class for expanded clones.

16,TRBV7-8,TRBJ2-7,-,CASSLGSSGGTYEQYF
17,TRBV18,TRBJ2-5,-,CASYDGDAGPYQETQYF
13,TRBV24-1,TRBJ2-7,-,CATSDFAGYEQYF
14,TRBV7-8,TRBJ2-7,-,CASSHRQGPYEQYF
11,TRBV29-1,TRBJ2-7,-,CSVGDGSEQYF
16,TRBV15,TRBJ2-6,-,CATSRDQGSGANVLTF
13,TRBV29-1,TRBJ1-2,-,CSVGGAPFYGYTF
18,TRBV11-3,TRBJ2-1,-,CASSLVPTSGVPYNEQFF
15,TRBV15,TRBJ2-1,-,CATSRDLAGASEQFF
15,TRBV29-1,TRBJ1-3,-,CSVEDRDYSGNTIYF
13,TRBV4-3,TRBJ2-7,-,CASSQEWNYEQYF
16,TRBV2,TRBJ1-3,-,CASRDTGVGSGNTIYF
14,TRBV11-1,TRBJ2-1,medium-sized,CASSLSGSPNEQFF
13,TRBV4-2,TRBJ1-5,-,CASSHNTAQPQHF
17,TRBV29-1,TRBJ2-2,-,CSVEFSGAGKIAGELFF
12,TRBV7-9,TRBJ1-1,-,CASTRTNTEAFF
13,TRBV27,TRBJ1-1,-,CASNPAGETEAFF
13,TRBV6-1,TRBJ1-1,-,CASKTGMNTEAFF
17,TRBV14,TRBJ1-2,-,CASSPRWTGGSKDGYTF
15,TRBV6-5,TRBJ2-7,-,CASSYSSRAPYEQYF
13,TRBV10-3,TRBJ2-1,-,CAISDRTYNEQFF
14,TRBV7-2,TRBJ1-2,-,CASSSVGSLYGYTF
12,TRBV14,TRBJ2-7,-,CASSQDIYEQYF
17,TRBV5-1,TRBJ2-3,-,CASSSVVGAGGTDTQYF
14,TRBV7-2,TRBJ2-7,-,CASSLAPGTYEQYF
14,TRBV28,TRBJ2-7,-,CASRPGVQPYEQYF
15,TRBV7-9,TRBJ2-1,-,CASSPPISSYNEQFF
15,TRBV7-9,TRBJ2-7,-,CASSIGRGGSYEQYF
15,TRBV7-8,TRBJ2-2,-,CASSPGTGNTGELFF
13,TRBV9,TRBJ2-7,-,CASSVEGPNEQYF
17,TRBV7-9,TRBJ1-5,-,CASSLSWTGDSNQPQHF
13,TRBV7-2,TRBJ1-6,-,CASSHGVSSPLHF
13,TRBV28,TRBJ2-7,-,CASLDRVRDEQYF
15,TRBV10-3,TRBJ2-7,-,CAISSSREGAEEQYF
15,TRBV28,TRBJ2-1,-,CASSPPRTLYNEQFF
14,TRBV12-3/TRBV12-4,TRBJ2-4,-,CASSLRPAQDIQYF
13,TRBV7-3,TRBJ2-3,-,CASRDGGTDTQYF
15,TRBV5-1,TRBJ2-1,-,CASKVTAGGQNEQFF
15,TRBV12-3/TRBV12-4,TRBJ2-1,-,CASSPRRHSYNEQFF
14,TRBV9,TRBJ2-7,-,CASSSRDLFYEQYF
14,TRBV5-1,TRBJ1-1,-,CASRERSMNTEAFF
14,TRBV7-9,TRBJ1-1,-,CASSSGGGPSEAFF
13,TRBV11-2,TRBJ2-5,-,CASSFWLQETQYF
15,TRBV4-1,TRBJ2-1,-,CASSQQVAEYNEQFF
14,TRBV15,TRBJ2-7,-,CATSDRDSSYEQYF
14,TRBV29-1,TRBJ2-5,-,CSVEGQGERETQYF
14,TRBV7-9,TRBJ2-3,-,CASSSWDRGYTQYF
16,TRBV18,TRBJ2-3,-,CASSPWASGGTDTQYF
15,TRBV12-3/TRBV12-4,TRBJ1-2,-,CASSTHSAINYGYTF
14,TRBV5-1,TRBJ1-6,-,CASSGSSYNSPLHF
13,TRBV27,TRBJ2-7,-,CASSRDASYEQYF
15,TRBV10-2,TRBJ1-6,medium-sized,CASSEAAGGNSPLHF
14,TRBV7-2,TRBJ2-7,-,CASSLDPGYYEQYF
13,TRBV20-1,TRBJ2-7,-,CSASPAGDYEQYF
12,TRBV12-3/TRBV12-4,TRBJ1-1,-,CASTAGNTEAFF
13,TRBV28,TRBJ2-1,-,CASSLLVWDEQFF